The TCR beta chain under discussion was sequenced for a study of cytomegalovirus exposure and HLA in healthy donors. Looking at the study overall: The Caucasian-associated ancestry cluster contained more than 75% of the 300 to 400 genotyped donors. The study, taken as a whole, reports: Immune exposure information comprised only CMV serostatus. Trimming of TCR beta V- and J-genes showed a link, identified in a later analysis, to a missense DCLRE1C variant.

With regard to this clone: Its specificity is not known.

The PCR ran on 60 Vbeta and 13 Jbeta primers. Libraries were prepared by immunoSEQ multiplex PCR; TCRdb keeps only in-frame clonotypes and omits some of them. The top ten hold 13% of the sample, which has some 150,000 clones, approximately 80% seen once. The germline V gene has CDR1 SQVTM and CDR2 ANQGSEA. The V end was cut by 4 bases, the J end by 3 bases, with 10 bases between. The CDR3 length is 13 residues. J is TRBJ1-5 and V is TRBV29-1; the D is unclear. The receptor was derived from a young man in good health and CMV-seropositive. What was sequenced was PBMCs. CDR3 region: CSVGGGLNQPQHF. The DNA of the CDR3 is TGCAGCGTTGGCGGCGGTCTCAATCAGCCCCAGCATTTT.